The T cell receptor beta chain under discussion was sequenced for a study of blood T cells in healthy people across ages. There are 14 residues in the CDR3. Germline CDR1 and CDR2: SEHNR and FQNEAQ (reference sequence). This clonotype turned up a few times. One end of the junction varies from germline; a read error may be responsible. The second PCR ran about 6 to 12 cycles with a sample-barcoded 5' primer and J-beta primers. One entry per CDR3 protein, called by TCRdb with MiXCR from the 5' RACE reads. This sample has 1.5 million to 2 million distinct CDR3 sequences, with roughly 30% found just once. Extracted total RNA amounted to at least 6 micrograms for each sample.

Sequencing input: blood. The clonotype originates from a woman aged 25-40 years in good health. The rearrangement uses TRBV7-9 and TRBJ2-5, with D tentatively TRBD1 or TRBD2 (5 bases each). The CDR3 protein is CASSSGNRQETQDF. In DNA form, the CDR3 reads TGTGCCAGCAGTTCCGGGAACAGGCAAGAGACCCAGGACTTC.